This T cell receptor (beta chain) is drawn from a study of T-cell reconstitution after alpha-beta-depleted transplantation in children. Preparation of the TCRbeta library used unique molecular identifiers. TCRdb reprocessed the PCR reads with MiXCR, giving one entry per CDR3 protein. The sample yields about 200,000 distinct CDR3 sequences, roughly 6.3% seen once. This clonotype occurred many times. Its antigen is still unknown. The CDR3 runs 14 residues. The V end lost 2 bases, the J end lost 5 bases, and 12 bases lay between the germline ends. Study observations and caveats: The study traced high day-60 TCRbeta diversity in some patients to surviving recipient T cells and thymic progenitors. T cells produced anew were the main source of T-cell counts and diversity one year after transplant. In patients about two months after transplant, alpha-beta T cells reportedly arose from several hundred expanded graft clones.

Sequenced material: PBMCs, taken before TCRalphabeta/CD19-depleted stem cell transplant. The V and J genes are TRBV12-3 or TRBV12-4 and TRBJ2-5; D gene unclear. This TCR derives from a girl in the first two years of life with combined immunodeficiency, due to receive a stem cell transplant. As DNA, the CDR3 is TGTGCCAGCAGTTTATTTCAGGTCGGGGAGACCCAGTACTTC. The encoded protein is CASSLFQVGETQYF.